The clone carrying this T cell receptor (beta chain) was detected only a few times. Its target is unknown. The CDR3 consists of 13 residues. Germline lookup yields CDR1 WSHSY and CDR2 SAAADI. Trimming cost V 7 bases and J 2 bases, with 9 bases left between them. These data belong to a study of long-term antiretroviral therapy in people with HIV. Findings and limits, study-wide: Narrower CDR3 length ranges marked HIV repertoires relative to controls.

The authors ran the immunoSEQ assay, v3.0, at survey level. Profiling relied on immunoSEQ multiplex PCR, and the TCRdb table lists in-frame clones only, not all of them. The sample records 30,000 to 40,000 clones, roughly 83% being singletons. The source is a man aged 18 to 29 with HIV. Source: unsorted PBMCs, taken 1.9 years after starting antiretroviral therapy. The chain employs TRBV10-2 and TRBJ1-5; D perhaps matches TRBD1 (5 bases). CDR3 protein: CASTPGGNQPQHF. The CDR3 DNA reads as TGCGCCAGCACCCCGGGGGGCAATCAGCCCCAGCATTTT.